This T cell receptor beta chain stems from a study of CD8 T cells in ankylosing spondylitis. Regarding the study as a whole: Matched synovial fluid from ankylosing spondylitis patients was reported to be enriched for disease-linked clones. Certain motif variants had earlier been reported in reactive arthritis synovial fluid and blood. A TCR beta motif of 7 to 9 highly homologous variants seemed to mark ankylosing spondylitis blood. Disease-linked clones proved CD8+ and comparatively uncommon in peripheral blood.

This clonotype was detected many times. Antigen unknown. CDR3 size: 12 residues. Germline V gene sequence: CDR1 DFQATT, CDR2 SNEGSKA (reference sequence). Trimming took off 6 bases at V and 3 bases at J, with 11 bases between the two ends. Quantitative 5'-RACE with molecular barcodes generated TCR beta libraries. One entry per CDR3 protein results from TCRdb running MiXCR on the 5' RACE reads. The repertoire holds hundreds of thousands of distinct CDR3 sequences, with 12% as singletons. This chain connects TRBV20-1 to TRBJ1-2; possibly TRBD1 for D (6 bases). Sequencing was carried out using blood, either unsorted or a sorted T cell fraction (not recorded which). The receptor's source is a male donor with ankylosing spondylitis. The CDR3 is CSARDIHYGYTF. Here the CDR3 DNA reads TGCAGTGCCCGGGACATCCACTATGGCTACACCTTC.